There are many counts of the clone carrying this T cell receptor (beta chain). Antigen unknown. Patients having uncontrolled infection, another autoimmune disease, pregnancy or lactation were not included. PBMCs were derived from 10 ml fresh peripheral blood. The source of the sample is a study of T cells in Graves' hyperthyroidism and ophthalmopathy. Findings and caveats of the study: In the blood, most expanded thyroid clonotypes above 0.001 appeared as well.

Looked up from germline, CDR1 is SEHNR and CDR2 is FQNEAQ (reference sequence). With V trimmed by 2 bases and J by 0 bases, 6 bases remained unmatched. The CDR3 is 17 residues long. From RNA transcripts, TCR beta CDR3 regions were amplified. When the TCR CDR3 underwent first-round RT-PCR, the HTBI primer set was used. TCRdb used MiXCR to reprocess the multiplex PCR reads, holding one entry per CDR3 protein. The sample consists of about 590,000 distinct CDR3 sequences, about a sixth of them appearing once. J is TRBJ2-1 and V is TRBV7-9, with 8 bases identical to TRBD2. This clonotype originated in a young woman with Graves' hyperthyroidism. The sequencing input was blood. CDR3 in amino acids: CASSLPRGGSSYNEQFF. In nucleotides, the CDR3 is TGTGCCAGCAGCTTACCCCGGGGGGGAAGCTCCTACAATGAGCAGTTCTTC.